These 14 T cell receptor beta chains were sequenced from one sample in a study of blood T cell repertoires in COVID-19. Measured with immunoSEQ multiplex PCR; TCRdb has only the in-frame clones, and not every one. The sample includes 250,000 or so clones, around 89% of them seen just once. Specimen: peripheral blood. The receptors were gathered from a man younger than 45 with COVID-19, enrolled during active disease.

V and J are TRBV4-1 and TRBJ1-1; 7 bases are a match to TRBD1. This CDR3 has 15 residues. Looked up from germline, CDR1 is MGHRA and CDR2 is YSYEKL. V shed 2 bases and J 0 bases; nucleotides not matched to a gene: 3. CDR3 protein: CASSQLTGMNTEAFF. CDR3 sequence (DNA): TGCGCCAGCAGCCAACTGACAGGGATGAACACTGAAGCTTTCTTT.

The rearrangement joins TRBV6-5 to TRBJ1-2; the match to TRBD1 covers 8 bases. The CDR3 is 14 residues long. J lost 5 bases, V lost 9 bases, and 11 bases had no gene match. Germline V CDR1 and CDR2: MNHEY, SVGAGI. CDR3 region: CASKTPGTGYGYTF. The CDR3 bases are TGTGCCAGTAAAACTCCCGGGACAGGATATGGCTACACCTTC.

The CDR3 here is CASSWGQGDGYTF. The CDR3 DNA sequence: TGTGCCAGCAGTTGGGGACAGGGTGATGGCTACACCTTC. The chain links TRBV12-3 or TRBV12-4 to TRBJ1-2; 9 bases fit TRBD1. The CDR3 loop spans 13 amino acids. Losses at the gene ends were 4 bases for V and 6 bases for J; bases not matched to a gene: 3.

The CDR3 protein is CASSLGGTSEKLFF. CDR3 DNA: TGTGCCAGCAGCTTAGGAGGGACATCTGAAAAACTGTTTTTT. The genes are TRBV7-9 and TRBJ1-4, with D possibly TRBD1 on 6 matching bases. CDR1 and CDR2 (germline): SEHNR, FQNEAQ (reference sequence). V was clipped by 1 base and J by 7 bases, with 10 bases between them. CDR3 length: 14 amino acids.

This chain uses TRBV27 with TRBJ2-7, with 9 bases aligning to TRBD2. The V gene's germline CDR1 is MNHEY and CDR2 SMNVEV (reference sequence). There are 16 residues in the CDR3. Trimming at V came to 2 bases and at J to 1 base, leaving 6 bases not matched to a gene. The CDR3: CASSLRSGGPSYEQYF. CDR3 in DNA: TGTGCCAGCAGTTTACGAAGCGGGGGGCCATCCTACGAGCAGTACTTC.

V is TRBV28 and J is TRBJ1-2, with unresolved D. The CDR3 loop spans 12 amino acids. The germline V gene encodes CDR1 MDHEN and CDR2 SYDVKM. V was pared by 7 bases and J by 2 bases, with 8 bases between. CDR3 bases: TGTGCCAGCACTAATCCAAACTATGGCTACACCTTC. Its protein is CASTNPNYGYTF.

V and J are TRBV5-1 and TRBJ1-1; no reliable D call. CDR1 is SGHRS and CDR2 is YFSETQ in the germline V gene. Trimming removed 0 bases from V and 0 bases from J, with 9 bases in between. The CDR3 is made up of 15 amino acids. CDR3 nucleotide sequence: TGCGCCAGCAGCTTGGGTGGGCAGGTGAACACTGAAGCTTTCTTT. Amino acid sequence: CASSLGGQVNTEAFF.

This chain uses TRBV5-6 with TRBJ2-7; 8 bases fit TRBD1. The V and J ends lost 4 bases and 0 bases, in that order; junction bases with no gene match: 6. CDR3 length: 15 residues. Per the germline V gene, CDR1 is SGHDT and CDR2 is YYEEEE. For the CDR3, the DNA is TGTGCCAGCAGCATGTACAGGGGGAGCTCCTACGAGCAGTACTTC. As protein: CASSMYRGSSYEQYF.

V is TRBV5-1 and J is TRBJ2-7; the D gene is possibly TRBD1 (6 bases). Germline V gives CDR1 SGHRS, CDR2 YFSETQ. This CDR3 comprises 15 residues. V was trimmed by 2 bases and J by 1 base, leaving 13 bases between them. As DNA, the CDR3 is TGCGCCAGCAGCTTAGGGGGACGGAGTTCCTACGAGCAGTACTTC. This codes for CASSLGGRSSYEQYF.

The chain carries TRBV24-1 and TRBJ2-1; 10 bases are a match to TRBD2. Germline CDR1 and CDR2: KGHDR and SFDVKD. This CDR3 spans 18 amino acids. The V segment lost 0 bases and the J segment 2 bases; nucleotides outside the gene matches: 6. In nucleotides, the CDR3 is TGTGCCACCAGTGATTTGCCGCAAGCGGGAGGGGCCTACAATGAGCAGTTCTTC. The encoded protein is CATSDLPQAGGAYNEQFF.

CDR3 sequence reads: CASSQDRGIYSPLHF. For the CDR3, the DNA is TGCGCCAGCAGCCAAGATAGAGGGATTTACTCACCCCTCCACTTT. The chain uses TRBV4-3 and TRBJ1-6; D is ambiguous. The CDR3 has 15 amino acids. Germline lookup yields CDR1 LGHNA and CDR2 YSLEER. V gave up 0 bases and J gave up 10 bases, with 13 bases separating them.

The chain employs TRBV30 and TRBJ1-6; the D gene is possibly TRBD1 (6 bases). This CDR3 comprises 16 residues. In germline, CDR1 is GTSNPN, CDR2 SVGIG (reference sequence). V was clipped by 2 bases and J by 6 bases, with 17 bases between them. The CDR3, as DNA: TGTGCCTGGAGTCTGCCAGGGGTAAGGGGTAATTCACCCCTCCACTTT. It specifies CAWSLPGVRGNSPLHF.

This clone was counted a single time. V is TRBV5-1 and J is TRBJ1-3; D ambiguous. The CDR3 length is 13 residues. Germline V lookup: CDR1 SGHRS, CDR2 YFSETQ. V lost 7 bases to trimming and J lost 4 bases, with 12 bases between them. The CDR3, as DNA: TGCGCCAGCGGAGGACCGGAGGGAAACACCATATATTTT. This sequence encodes CASGGPEGNTIYF.

As for this clone: Other nucleotide sequences in the sample specify the same CDR3. This rearrangement joins TRBV28 to TRBJ2-7; a possible D gene is TRBD2 (6 bases). The germline V gene has CDR1 MDHEN and CDR2 SYDVKM. The CDR3 sequence is 14 residues long. Trimming left V 2 bases short and J 1 base short, with 9 bases between. The DNA of the CDR3 is TGTGCCAGCAGTTTAAGCGGGCATTCCTACGAGCAGTACTTC. Translation: CASSLSGHSYEQYF.